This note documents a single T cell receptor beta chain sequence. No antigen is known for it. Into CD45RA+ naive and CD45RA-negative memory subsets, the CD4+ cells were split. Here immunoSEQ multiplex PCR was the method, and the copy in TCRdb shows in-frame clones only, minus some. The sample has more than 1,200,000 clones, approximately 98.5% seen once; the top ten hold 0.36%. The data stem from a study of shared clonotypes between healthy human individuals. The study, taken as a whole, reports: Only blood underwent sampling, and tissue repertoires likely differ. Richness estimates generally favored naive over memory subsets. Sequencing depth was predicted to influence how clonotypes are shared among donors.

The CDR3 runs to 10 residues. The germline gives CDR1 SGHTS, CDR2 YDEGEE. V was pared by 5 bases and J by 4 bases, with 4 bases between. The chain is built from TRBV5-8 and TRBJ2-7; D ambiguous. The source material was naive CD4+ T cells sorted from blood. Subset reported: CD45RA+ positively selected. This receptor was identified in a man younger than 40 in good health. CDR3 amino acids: CASRRYEQYF. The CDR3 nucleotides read TGTGCCAGCAGGCGATACGAGCAGTACTTC.